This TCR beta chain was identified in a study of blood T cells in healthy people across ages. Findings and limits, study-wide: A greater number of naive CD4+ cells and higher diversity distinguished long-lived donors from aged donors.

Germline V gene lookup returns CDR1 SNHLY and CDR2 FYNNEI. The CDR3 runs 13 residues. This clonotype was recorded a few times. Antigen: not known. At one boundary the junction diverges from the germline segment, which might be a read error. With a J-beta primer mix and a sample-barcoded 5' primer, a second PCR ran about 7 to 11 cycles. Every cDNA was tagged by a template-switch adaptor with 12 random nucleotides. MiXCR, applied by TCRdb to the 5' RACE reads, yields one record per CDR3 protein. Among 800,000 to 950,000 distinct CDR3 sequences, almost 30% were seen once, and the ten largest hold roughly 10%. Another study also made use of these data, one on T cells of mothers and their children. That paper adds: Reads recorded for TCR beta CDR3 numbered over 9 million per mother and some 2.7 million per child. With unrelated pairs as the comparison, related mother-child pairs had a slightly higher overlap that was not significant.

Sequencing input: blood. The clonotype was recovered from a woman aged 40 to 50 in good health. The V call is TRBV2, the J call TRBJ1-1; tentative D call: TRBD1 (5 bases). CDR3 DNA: TGTGCCAGCAGCGTCTCGGGGGTCACTGAAGTTTTCTTT. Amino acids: CASSVSGVTEVFF.